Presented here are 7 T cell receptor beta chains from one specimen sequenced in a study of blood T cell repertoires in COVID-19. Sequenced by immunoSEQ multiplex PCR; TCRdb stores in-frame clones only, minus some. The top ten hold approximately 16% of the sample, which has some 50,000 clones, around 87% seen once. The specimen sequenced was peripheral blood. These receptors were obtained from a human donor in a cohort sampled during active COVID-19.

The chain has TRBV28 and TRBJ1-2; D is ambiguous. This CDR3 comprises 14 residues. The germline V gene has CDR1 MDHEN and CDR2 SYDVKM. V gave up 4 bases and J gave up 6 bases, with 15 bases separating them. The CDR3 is CASSYVAVTNGYTF. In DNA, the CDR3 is TGTGCCAGCAGTTATGTAGCGGTAACTAATGGCTACACCTTC.

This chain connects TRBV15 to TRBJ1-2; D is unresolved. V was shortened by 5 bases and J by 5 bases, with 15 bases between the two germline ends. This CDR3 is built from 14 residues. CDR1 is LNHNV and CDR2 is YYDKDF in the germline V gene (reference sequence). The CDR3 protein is CATSPSTSLYGYTF. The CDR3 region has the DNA TGTGCCACCAGCCCAAGCACGAGTTTGTATGGCTACACCTTC.

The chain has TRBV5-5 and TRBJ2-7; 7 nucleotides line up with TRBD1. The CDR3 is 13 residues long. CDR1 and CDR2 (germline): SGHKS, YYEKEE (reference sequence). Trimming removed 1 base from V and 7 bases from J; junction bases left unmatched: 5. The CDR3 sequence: CASSLRQGDEQYF. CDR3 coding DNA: TGTGCCAGCAGCTTGAGACAGGGTGATGAGCAGTACTTC. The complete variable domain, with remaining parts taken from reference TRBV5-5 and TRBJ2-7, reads DAGVTQSPTHLIKTRGQQVTLRCSPISGHKSVSWYQQVLGQGPQFIFQYYEKEERGRGNFPDRFSARQFPNYSSELNVNALLLGDSALYLCASSLRQGDEQYFGPGTRLTVT.

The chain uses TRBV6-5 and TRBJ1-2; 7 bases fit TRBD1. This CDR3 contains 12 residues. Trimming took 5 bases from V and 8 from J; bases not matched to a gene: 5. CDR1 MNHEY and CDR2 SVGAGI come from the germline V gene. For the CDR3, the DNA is TGTGCCAGCAGTAAGCCGACAGGGGGCTACACCTTC. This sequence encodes CASSKPTGGYTF.

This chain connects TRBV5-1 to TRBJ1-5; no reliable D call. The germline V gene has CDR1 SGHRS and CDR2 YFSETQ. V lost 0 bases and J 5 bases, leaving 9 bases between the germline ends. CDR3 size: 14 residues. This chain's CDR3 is CASSLGGVDQPQHF. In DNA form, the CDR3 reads TGCGCCAGCAGCTTGGGCGGAGTTGATCAGCCCCAGCATTTT.

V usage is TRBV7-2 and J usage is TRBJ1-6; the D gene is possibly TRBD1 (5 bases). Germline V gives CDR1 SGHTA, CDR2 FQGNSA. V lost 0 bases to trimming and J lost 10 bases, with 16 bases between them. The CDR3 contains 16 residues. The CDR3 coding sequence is TGTGCCAGCAGCTTAGCGCGGGAAGGGGCGCGGTCACCCCTCCACTTT. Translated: CASSLAREGARSPLHF.

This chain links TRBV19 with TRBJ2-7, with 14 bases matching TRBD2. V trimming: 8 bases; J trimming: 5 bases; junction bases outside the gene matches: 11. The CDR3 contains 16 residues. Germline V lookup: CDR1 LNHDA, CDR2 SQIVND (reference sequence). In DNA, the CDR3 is TGTGCCAGTGGGGGACTAGCGGGGGCAGATCGAAACGAGCAGTACTTC. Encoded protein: CASGGLAGADRNEQYF. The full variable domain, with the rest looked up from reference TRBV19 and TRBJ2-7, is DGGITQSPKYLFRKEGQNVTLSCEQNLNHDAMYWYRQDPGQGLRLIYYSQIVNDFQKGDIAEGYSVSREKKESFPLTVTSAQKNPTAFYLCASGGLAGADRNEQYFGPGTRLTVT.